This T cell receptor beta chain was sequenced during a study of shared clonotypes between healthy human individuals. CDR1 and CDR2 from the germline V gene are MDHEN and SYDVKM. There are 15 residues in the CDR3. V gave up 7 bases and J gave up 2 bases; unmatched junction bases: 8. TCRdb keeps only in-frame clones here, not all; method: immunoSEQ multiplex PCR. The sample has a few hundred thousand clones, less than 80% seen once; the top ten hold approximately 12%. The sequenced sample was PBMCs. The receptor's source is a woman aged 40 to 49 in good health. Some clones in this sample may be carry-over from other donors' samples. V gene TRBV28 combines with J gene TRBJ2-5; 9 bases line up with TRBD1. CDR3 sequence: CASTQTGGPQETQYF. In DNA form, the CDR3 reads TGTGCCAGCACCCAGACAGGGGGACCTCAAGAGACCCAGTACTTC.